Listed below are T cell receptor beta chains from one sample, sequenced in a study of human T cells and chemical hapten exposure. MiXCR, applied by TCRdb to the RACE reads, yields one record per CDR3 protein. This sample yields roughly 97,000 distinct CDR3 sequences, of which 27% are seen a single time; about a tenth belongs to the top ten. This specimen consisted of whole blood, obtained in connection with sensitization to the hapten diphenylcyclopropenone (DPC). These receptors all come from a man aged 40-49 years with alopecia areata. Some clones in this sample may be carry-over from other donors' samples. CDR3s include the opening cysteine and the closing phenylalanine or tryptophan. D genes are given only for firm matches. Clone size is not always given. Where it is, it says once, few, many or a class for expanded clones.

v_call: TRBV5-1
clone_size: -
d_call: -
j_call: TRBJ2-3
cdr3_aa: CASSSGVSTDTQYF
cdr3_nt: TGCGCCAGCAGTAGCGGAGTTAGCACAGATACGCAGTATTTT

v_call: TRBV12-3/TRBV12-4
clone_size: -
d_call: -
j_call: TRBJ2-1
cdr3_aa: CASSLLASYNEQFF
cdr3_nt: TGTGCCAGCAGTTTACTAGCGTCCTACAATGAGCAGTTCTTC

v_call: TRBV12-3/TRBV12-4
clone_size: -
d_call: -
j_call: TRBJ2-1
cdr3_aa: CASSNNRVGDNEQFF
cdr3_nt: TGTGCCAGCAGTAACAACAGGGTAGGGGACAATGAGCAGTTCTTC

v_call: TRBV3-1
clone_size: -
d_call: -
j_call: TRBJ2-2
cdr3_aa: CASSQELPRGKGGELFF
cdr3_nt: TGTGCCAGCAGCCAAGAACTGCCGCGGGGAAAGGGCGGGGAGCTGTTTTTT

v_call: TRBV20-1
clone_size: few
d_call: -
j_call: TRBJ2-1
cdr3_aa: CSARDMRSVGEQFF
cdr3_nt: TGCAGTGCTAGAGATATGCGGTCAGTCGGTGAGCAGTTCTTC

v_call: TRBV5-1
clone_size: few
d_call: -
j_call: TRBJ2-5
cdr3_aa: CASSFGPDRTTQYF
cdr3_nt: TGCGCCAGCAGCTTCGGACCGGACCGGACGACCCAGTACTTC

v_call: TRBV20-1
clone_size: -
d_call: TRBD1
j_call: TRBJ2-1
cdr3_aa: CSARVLDRGNNEQFF
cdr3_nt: TGCAGTGCTAGAGTTTTGGACAGGGGAAACAATGAGCAGTTCTTC

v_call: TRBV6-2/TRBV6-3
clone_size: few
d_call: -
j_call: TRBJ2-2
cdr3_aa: CASTRWKTNTGELFF
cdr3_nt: TGTGCCAGCACTAGGTGGAAAACGAACACCGGGGAGCTGTTTTTT

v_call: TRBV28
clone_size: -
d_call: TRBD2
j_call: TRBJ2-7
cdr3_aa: CASSFLREGYEQYF
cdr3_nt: TGTGCCAGCAGTTTTCTCCGGGAGGGTTACGAGCAGTACTTC

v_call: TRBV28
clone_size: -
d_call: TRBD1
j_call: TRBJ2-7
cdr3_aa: CASSPGQLLEQYF
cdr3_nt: TGTGCCAGCAGCCCGGGACAGCTACTGGAGCAGTACTTC

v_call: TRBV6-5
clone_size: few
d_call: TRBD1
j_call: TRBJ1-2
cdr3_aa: CASSGTGRSGGYTF
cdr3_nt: TGTGCCAGCAGTGGGACAGGGCGGTCGGGAGGCTACACCTTC

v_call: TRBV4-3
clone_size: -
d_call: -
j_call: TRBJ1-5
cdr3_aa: CASSQDPRVGNQPQHF
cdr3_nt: TGCGCCAGCAGCCAAGATCCCAGGGTTGGCAATCAGCCCCAGCATTTT

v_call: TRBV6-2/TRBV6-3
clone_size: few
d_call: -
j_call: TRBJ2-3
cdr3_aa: CASSYPQSRETQYF
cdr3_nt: TGTGCCAGCAGTTACCCGCAGTCGAGAGAAACGCAGTATTTT

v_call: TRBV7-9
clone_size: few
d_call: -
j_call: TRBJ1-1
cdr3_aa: CASSLLEGLEAFF
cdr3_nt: TGTGCCAGCAGCTTACTCGAGGGTCTGGAAGCTTTCTTT

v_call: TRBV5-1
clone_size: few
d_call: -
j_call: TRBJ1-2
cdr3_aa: CASSRQENYGYTF
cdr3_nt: TGCGCCAGCAGCCGACAGGAAAACTATGGCTACACCTTC

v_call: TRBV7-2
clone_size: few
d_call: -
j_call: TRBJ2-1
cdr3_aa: CASSLVSASYNEQFF
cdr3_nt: TGTGCCAGCAGCTTAGTTAGCGCCTCCTACAATGAGCAGTTCTTC

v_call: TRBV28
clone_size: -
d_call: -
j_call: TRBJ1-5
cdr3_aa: CASFGRINQPQHF
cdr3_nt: TGTGCCAGCTTTGGACGGATTAATCAGCCCCAGCATTTT

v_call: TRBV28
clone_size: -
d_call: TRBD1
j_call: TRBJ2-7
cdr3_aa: CASSLPGRGNYEQYF
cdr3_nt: TGTGCCAGCAGTTTACCGGGCAGGGGGAACTACGAGCAGTACTTC

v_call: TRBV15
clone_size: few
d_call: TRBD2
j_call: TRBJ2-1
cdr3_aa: CATSSGAGGFNEQFF
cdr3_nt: TGTGCCACCAGCAGCGGGGCGGGAGGCTTCAATGAGCAGTTCTTC

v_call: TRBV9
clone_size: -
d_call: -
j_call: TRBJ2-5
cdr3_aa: CASSVGGEPQETQYF
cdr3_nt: TGTGCCAGCAGCGTAGGCGGGGAGCCCCAAGAGACCCAGTACTTC

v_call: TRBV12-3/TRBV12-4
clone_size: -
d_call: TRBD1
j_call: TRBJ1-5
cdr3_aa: CASSSTLDRVGQPQHF
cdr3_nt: TGTGCCAGCAGTTCAACCCTAGACAGGGTGGGACAGCCCCAGCATTTT

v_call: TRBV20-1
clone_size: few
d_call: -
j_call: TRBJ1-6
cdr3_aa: CSARAGGAGVNSPLHF
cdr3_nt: TGCAGTGCTAGAGCCGGAGGAGCAGGGGTAAATTCACCCCTCCACTTT

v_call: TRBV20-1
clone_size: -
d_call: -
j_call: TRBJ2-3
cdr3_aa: CSANQPGTRERDTQYF
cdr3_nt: TGCAGTGCTAACCAGCCCGGGACCCGAGAACGAGATACGCAGTATTTT

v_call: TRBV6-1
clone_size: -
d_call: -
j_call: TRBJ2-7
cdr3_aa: CASSEGRVSYEQYF
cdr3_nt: TGTGCCAGCAGTGAAGGAAGGGTTTCCTACGAGCAGTACTTC

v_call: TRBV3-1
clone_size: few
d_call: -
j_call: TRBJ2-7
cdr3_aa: CASSQVQTHEQYF
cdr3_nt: TGTGCCAGCAGCCAAGTACAGACCCACGAGCAGTACTTC

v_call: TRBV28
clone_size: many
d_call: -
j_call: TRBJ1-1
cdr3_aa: CASSLGRDTEAFF
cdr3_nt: TGTGCCAGCAGTTTGGGCAGGGACACTGAAGCTTTCTTT

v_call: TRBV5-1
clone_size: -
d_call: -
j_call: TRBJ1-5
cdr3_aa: CASSSGENSNQPQHF
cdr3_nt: TGCGCCAGCAGCTCAGGGGAAAATAGCAATCAGCCCCAGCATTTT

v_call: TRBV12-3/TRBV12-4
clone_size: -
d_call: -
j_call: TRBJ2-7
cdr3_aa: CASSRPASYEQYF
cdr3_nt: TGTGCCAGCAGCCGTCCGGCCTCCTACGAGCAGTACTTC

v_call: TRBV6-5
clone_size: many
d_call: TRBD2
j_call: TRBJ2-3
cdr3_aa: CASSPTSGRLHTQYF
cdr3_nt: TGTGCCAGCAGCCCGACTAGCGGGAGGCTTCATACGCAGTATTTT

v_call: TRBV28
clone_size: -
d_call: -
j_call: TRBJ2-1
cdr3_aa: CASSFRELDEQFF
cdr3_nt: TGTGCCAGCAGTTTTCGAGAGCTGGATGAGCAGTTCTTC

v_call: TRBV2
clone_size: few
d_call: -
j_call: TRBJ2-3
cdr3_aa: CASSFMEGPDTQYF
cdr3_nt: TGTGCCAGCAGCTTCATGGAGGGGCCAGATACGCAGTATTTT

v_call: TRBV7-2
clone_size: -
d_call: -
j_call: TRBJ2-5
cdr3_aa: CASSLVGTDPQETQYF
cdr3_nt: TGTGCCAGCAGCTTAGTGGGTACCGATCCGCAAGAGACCCAGTACTTC

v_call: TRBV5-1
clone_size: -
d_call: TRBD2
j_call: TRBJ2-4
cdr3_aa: CASSLEPSGLDYGAKNIQYF
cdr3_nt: TGCGCCAGCAGCTTGGAACCTAGCGGGTTAGACTACGGAGCCAAAAACATTCAGTACTTC

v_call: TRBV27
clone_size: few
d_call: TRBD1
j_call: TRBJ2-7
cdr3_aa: CASRDGQGAYEQYF
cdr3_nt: TGTGCCAGCAGAGACGGACAGGGGGCATACGAGCAGTACTTC

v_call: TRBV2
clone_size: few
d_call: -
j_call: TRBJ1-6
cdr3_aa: CASSDPDINSPLHF
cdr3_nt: TGTGCCAGCAGTGACCCGGACATTAATTCACCCCTCCACTTT

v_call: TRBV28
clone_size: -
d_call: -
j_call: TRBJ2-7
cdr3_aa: CASSLGLVEQYF
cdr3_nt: TGTGCCAGCAGTTTGGGTTTAGTCGAGCAGTACTTC

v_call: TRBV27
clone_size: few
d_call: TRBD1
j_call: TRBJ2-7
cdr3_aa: CASRPRTGSYEQYF
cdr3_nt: TGTGCCAGCCGCCCCCGGACAGGCTCCTACGAGCAGTACTTC

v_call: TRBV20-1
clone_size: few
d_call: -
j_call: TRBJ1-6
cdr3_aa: CSARDSGGETYSPLHF
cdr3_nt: TGCAGTGCTAGAGATAGTGGAGGGGAGACGTATTCACCCCTCCACTTT

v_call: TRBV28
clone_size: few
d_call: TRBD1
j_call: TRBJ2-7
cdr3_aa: CASSSGQGLRTYEQYF
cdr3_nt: TGTGCCAGCAGTTCCGGACAGGGTCTGAGGACCTACGAGCAGTACTTC

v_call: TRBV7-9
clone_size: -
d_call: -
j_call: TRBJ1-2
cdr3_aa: CASSLDTAYGYTF
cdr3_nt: TGTGCCAGCAGCTTAGATACAGCATATGGCTACACCTTC

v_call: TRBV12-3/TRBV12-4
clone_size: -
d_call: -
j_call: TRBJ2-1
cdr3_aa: CASSLGGLFDEQFF
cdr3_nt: TGTGCCAGCAGTTTAGGTGGTCTATTCGATGAGCAGTTCTTC

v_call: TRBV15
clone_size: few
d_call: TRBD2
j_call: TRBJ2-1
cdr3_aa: CATSLAAGGQFF
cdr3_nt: TGTGCCACCAGCTTAGCAGCGGGAGGACAGTTCTTC

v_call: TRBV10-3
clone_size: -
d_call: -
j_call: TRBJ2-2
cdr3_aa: CAIRDGSTGELFF
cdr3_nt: TGTGCCATCCGGGACGGAAGCACCGGGGAGCTGTTTTTT

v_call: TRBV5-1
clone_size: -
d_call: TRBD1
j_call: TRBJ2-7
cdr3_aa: CASSPGTGSYEQYF
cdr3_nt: TGCGCCAGCAGCCCGGGGACAGGGTCCTACGAGCAGTACTTC

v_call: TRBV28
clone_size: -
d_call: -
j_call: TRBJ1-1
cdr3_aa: CASSLGGWQTEAFF
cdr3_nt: TGTGCCAGCAGTTTAGGGGGCTGGCAGACTGAAGCTTTCTTT

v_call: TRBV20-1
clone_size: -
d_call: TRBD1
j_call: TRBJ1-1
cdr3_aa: CSARDFETGLPEAFF
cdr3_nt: TGCAGTGCTAGAGATTTTGAGACAGGGCTCCCTGAAGCTTTCTTT

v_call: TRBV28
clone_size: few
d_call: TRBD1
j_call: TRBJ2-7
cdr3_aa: CASCGTGAYEQYF
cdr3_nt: TGTGCCAGCTGCGGGACAGGAGCCTACGAGCAGTACTTC

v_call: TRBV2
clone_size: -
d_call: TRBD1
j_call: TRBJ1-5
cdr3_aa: CASSDLGQGRTSNQPQHF
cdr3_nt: TGTGCCAGCAGTGACTTGGGACAGGGGAGGACGAGCAATCAGCCCCAGCATTTT

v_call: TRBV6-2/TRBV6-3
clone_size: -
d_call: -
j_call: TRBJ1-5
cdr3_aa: CASTPFRGTNQPQHF
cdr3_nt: TGTGCCAGCACCCCTTTCCGGGGTACTAATCAGCCCCAGCATTTT

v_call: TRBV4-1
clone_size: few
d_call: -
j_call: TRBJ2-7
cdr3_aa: CASSQGYTTYEQYF
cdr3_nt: TGCGCCAGCAGCCAAGGTTACACTACCTACGAGCAGTACTTC

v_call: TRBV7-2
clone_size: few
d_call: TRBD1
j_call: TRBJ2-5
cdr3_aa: CASSPQGGETQYF
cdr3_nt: TGTGCCAGCAGCCCACAGGGGGGAGAGACCCAGTACTTC

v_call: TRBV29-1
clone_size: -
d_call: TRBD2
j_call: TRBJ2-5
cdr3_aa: CSVAGGETQYF
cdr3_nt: TGCAGCGTTGCGGGAGGAGAGACCCAGTACTTC

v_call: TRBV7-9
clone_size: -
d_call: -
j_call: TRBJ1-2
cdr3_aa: CASSFDSTYGYTF
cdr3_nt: TGTGCCAGCAGTTTCGACAGCACCTATGGCTACACCTTC

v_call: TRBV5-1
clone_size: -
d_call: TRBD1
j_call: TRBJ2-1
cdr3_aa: CASSTTGGTYNEQFF
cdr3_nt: TGCGCCAGCAGCACGACAGGGGGGACCTACAATGAGCAGTTCTTC

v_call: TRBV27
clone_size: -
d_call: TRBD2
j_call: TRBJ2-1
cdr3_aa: CASRGLAGVNEQFF
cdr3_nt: TGTGCCAGCAGGGGACTAGCGGGAGTCAATGAGCAGTTCTTC

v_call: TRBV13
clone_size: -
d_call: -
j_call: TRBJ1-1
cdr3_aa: CASSYGTVRGTEAFF
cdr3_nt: TGTGCCAGCAGCTACGGGACCGTAAGAGGGACTGAAGCTTTCTTT

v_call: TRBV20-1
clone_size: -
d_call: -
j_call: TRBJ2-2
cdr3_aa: CSARTPGWTGELFF
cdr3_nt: TGCAGTGCTAGGACGCCGGGCTGGACCGGGGAGCTGTTTTTT

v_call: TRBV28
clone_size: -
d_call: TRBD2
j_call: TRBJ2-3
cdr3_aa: CASSLFAGVTTDTQYF
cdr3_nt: TGTGCCAGCAGTTTATTCGCGGGAGTTACCACAGATACGCAGTATTTT

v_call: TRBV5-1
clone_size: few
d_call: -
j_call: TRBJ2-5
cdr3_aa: CASSEWGTYQETQYF
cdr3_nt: TGCGCCAGCAGCGAATGGGGCACATACCAAGAGACCCAGTACTTC